This T cell receptor (beta chain) was captured by sequencing in a study of cytomegalovirus exposure and HLA in healthy donors. Germline V gene lookup returns CDR1 KGHSH and CDR2 LQKENI. The V segment lost 0 bases and the J segment 5 bases; nucleotides outside the gene matches: 7. CDR3 size: 17 residues. This clone was counted between two and nine times. Primers included in the PCR were 60 Vbeta and 13 Jbeta primers. Sequencing used immunoSEQ multiplex PCR; TCRdb keeps in-frame clones, though not all of them. This table has roughly 180,000 clones, about 10% appearing once. The receptor comes from a woman in her twenties or thirties in good health and CMV-seropositive. The rearrangement joins TRBV18 to TRBJ1-5, with 10 bases that match TRBD1. Sequencing was performed on PBMCs. The CDR3 sequence: CASSPPRTGGLDQPQHF. The CDR3 DNA sequence: TGTGCCAGCTCACCACCCCGGACAGGGGGATTGGATCAGCCCCAGCATTTT.